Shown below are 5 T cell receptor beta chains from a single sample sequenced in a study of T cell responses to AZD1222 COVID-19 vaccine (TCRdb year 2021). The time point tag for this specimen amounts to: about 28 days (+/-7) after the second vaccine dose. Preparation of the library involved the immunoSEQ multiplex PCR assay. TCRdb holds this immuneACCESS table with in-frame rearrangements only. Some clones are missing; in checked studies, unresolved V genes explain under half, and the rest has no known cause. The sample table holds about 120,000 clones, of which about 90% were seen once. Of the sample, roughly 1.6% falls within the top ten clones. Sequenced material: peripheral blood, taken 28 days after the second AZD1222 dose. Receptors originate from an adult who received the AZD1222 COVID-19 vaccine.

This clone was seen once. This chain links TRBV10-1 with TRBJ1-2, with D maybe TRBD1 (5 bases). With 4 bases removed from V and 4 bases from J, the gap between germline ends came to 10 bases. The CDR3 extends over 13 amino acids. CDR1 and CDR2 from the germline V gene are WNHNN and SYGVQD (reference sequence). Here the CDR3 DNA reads TGCGCCAGCAGTGGGGCCCAGGGCTATGGCTACACCTTC. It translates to CASSGAQGYGYTF.

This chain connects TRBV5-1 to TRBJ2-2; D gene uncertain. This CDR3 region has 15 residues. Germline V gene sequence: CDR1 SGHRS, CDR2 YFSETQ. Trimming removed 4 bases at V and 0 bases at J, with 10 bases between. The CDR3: CASSPRATNTGELFF. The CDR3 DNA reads TGCGCCAGCAGCCCCCGGGCTACGAACACCGGGGAGCTGTTTTTT.

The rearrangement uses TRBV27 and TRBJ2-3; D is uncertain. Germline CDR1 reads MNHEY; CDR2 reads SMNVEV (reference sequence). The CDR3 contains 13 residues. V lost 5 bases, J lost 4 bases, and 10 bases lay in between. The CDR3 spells CASSPRSADTQYF. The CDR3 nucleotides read TGTGCCAGCAGTCCCAGGTCGGCAGATACGCAGTATTTT.

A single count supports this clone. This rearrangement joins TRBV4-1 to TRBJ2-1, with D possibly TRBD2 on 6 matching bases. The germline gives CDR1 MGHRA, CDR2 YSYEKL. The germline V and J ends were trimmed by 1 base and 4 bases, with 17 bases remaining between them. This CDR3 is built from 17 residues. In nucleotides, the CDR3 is TGCGCCAGCAGCCAAGCTACAGTAAGTGGGGGGTACAATGAGCAGTTCTTC. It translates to CASSQATVSGGYNEQFF.

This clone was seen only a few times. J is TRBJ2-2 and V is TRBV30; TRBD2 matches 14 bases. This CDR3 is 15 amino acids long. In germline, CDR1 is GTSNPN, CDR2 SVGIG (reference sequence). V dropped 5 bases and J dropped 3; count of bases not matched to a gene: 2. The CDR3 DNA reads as TGTGCCTGGGGGACTAGCGGGAGAGACACCGGGGAGCTGTTTTTT. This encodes CAWGTSGRDTGELFF.